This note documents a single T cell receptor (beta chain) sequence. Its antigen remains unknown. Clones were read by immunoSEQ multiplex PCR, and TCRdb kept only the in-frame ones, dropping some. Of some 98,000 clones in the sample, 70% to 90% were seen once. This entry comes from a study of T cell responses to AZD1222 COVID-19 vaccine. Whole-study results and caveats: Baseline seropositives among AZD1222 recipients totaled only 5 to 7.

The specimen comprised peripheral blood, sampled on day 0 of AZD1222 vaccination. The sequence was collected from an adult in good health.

Here the CDR3 reads CASVATSGGLDEQFF. Here the CDR3 DNA reads TGCGCCAGCGTTGCGACTAGCGGGGGCTTGGATGAGCAGTTCTTC. The chain has TRBV5-1 and TRBJ2-1; 12 bases align to TRBD2. The CDR3 totals 15 residues. CDR1 and CDR2 (germline): SGHRS, YFSETQ. V lost 7 bases and J lost 8; bases outside the gene matches: 10. Supplemented by reference TRBV5-1 and TRBJ2-1, the full variable domain reads KAGVTQTPRYLIKTRGQQVTLSCSPISGHRSVSWYQQTPGQGLQFLFEYFSETQRNKGNFPGRFSGRQFSNSRSEMNVSTLELGDSALYLCASVATSGGLDEQFFGPGTRLTVL.